Included here is one T cell receptor beta chain sequence, with context. The data are from a study of T cells of healthy individuals. The CDR3 is 16 amino acids. V was clipped by 5 bases and J by 0 bases, with 15 bases between them. TCRdb recomputed calls from the 5' RACE reads with MiXCR, one row per CDR3 protein. Of 100,000 or so distinct CDR3 sequences listed, about 16% are singletons. This TCR was sampled from a human donor in good health. The rearrangement uses TRBV12-3 or TRBV12-4 and TRBJ2-3, with a possible D match to TRBD2 (6 bases). The CDR3: CASSPYLASSTDTQYF. The CDR3 DNA reads TGTGCCAGCAGTCCATACCTAGCGTCTAGCACAGATACGCAGTATTTT.